The rows below give T cell receptor beta chains drawn from one sample of a study of a mutant IDH1 vaccine in newly diagnosed glioma. Assay used: immunoSEQ multiplex PCR; TCRdb lists only in-frame clones, some missing. The sample holds some 30,000 clones, around 78% seen once. No antigen has been identified for these receptors. Sequencing used PBMCs, obtained from a glioma patient whose treatment included an IDH1 peptide vaccine. All receptors come from a man aged 25-45 years with glioma. CDR3s include the opening cysteine and the closing phenylalanine or tryptophan.

TRBV30 CAWSGGALTSYEQYF
TRBV4-3 CASSGRTGLYF
TRBV29-1 CSVEDHVYKPYGYTF
TRBV2 CASSEEGFLYGYTF
TRBV9 CASSVGSGVGYEQYF
TRBV5-3 CARSLVASGENYEQYF
TRBV4-2 CASSQEGGSGSYEQYF
TRBV27 CASSLGAVGRRAEAFF
TRBV7-9 CASSLKGREYEQYF
TRBV5-4 CASSRDRANTEAFF
TRBV30 CAWAKRTGENEAFF
TRBV5-4 CASSLESSGLTNEQYF
TRBV14 CASSHVALSSYEQYF
TRBV4-1 CASSQRFPTGVGEKLFF
TRBV5-1 CASMFSDTEAFF
TRBV2 CASSERARGNQPQHF
TRBV15 CATSRGGGQGRQETQYF
TRBV10-2 CASRQGLAGVDEQFF
TRBV5-1 CASSLMGWQNTEAFF
TRBV5-4 CASSLVASTDTQYF
TRBV5-1 CASSLDGTGGEAFF
TRBV4-1 CASSQEGQGSPGANVLTF
TRBV27 CASSLDGLRQETQYF
TRBV5-1 CASSPGTFMGVNEQFF
TRBV7-8 CASSLGGDGIQYF
TRBV18 CASSPPPLLNTEAFF
TRBV10-1 CASSEDGNQPQHF
TRBV7-2 CASSLVFSGGTGELFF